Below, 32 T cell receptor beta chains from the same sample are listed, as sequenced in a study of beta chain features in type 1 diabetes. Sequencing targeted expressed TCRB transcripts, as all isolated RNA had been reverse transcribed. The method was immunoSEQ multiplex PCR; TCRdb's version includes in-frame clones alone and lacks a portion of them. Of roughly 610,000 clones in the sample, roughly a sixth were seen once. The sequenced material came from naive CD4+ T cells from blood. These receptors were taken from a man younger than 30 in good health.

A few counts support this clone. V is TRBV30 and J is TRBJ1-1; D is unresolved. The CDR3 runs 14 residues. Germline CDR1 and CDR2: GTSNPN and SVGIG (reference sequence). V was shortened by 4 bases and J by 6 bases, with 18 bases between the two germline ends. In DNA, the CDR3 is TGTGCCTGGACCTTGCTCCGGAGAAGCTCTGAAGCTTTCTTT. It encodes CAWTLLRRSSEAFF.

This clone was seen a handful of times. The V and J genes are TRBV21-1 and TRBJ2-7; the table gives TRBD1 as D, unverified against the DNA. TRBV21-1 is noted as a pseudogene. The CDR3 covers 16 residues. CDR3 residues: CASSYLIQGRMYEQYF. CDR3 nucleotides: TGTGCCAGCAGCTATCTCATACAGGGTCGAATGTACGAGCAGTACTTC.

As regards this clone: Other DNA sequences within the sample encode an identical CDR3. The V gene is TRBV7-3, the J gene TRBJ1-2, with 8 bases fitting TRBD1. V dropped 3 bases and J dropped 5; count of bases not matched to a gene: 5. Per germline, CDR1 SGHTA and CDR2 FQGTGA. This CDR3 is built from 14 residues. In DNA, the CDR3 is TGTGCCAGCAGCTTCGGGACAGGAGATTATGGCTACACCTTC. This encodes CASSFGTGDYGYTF.

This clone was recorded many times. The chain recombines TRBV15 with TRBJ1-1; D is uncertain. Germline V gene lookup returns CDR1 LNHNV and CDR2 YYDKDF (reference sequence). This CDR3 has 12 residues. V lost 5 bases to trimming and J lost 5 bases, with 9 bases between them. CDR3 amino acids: CATSGRTTEAFF. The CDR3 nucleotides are TGTGCCACCAGCGGAAGAACGACTGAAGCTTTCTTT. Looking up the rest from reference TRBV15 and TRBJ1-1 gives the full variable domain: DAMVIQNPRYQVTQFGKPVTLSCSQTLNHNVMYWYQQKSSQAPKLLFHYYDKDFNNEADTPDNFQSRRPNTSFCFLDIRSPGLGDTAMYLCATSGRTTEAFFGQGTRLTVV.

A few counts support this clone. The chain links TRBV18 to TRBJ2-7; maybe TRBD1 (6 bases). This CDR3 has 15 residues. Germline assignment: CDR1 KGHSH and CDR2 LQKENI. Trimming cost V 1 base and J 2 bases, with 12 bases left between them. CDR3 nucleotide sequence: TGTGCCAGCTCACCACAGCCAGGGGCGACCTACGAGCAGTACTTC. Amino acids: CASSPQPGATYEQYF.

The CDR3 sequence: CAISESTDIIVSYEQYF. In DNA, the CDR3 is TGTGCCATCAGTGAGTCAACGGACATAATAGTCTCCTACGAGCAGTACTTC. The J gene is TRBJ2-7, the V gene TRBV10-3, with a weak D call TRBD1 (5 bases). V gave up 0 bases and J gave up 0 bases, with 15 bases separating them. CDR1 is ENHRY and CDR2 is SYGVKD in the germline V gene. The CDR3 sequence is 17 residues long.

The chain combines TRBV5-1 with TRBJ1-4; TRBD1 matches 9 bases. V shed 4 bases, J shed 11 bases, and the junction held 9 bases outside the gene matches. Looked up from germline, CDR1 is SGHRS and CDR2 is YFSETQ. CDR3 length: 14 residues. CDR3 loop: CASSPTGQGMKLFF. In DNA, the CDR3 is TGCGCCAGCAGCCCAACGGGACAGGGCATGAAACTGTTTTTT.

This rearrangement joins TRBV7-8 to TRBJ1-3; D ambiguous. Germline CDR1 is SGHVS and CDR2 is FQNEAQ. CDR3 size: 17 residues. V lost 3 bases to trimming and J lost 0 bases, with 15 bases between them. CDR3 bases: TGTGCCAGCAGCTTGCTGAGCCTTAAGAGCTCTGGAAACACCATATATTTT. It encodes CASSLLSLKSSGNTIYF. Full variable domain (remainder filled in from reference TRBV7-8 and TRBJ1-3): GAGVSQSPRYKVAKRGQDVALRCDPISGHVSLFWYQQALGQGPEFLTYFQNEAQLDKSGLPSDRFFAERPEGSVSTLKIQRTQQEDSAVYLCASSLLSLKSSGNTIYFGEGSWLTVV.

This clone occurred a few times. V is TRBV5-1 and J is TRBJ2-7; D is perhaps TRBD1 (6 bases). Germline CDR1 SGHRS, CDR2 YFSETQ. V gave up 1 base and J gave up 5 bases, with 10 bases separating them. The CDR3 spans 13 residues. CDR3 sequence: CASSLRTAHEQYF. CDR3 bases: TGCGCCAGCAGCTTGAGGACAGCCCACGAGCAGTACTTC.

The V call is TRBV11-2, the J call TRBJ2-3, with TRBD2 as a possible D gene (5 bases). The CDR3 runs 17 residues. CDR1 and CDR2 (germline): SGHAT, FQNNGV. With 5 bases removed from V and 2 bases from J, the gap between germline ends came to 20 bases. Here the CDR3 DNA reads TGTGCCAGCAGCCTAGCAGGCCGCAGGTTCTACACAGATACGCAGTATTTT. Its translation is CASSLAGRRFYTDTQYF. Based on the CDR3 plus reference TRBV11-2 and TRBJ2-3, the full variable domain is EAGVAQSPRYKIIEKRQSVAFWCNPISGHATLYWYQQILGQGPKLLIQFQNNGVVDDSQLPKDRFSAERLKGVDSTLKIQPAKLEDSAVYLCASSLAGRRFYTDTQYFGPGTRLTVL.

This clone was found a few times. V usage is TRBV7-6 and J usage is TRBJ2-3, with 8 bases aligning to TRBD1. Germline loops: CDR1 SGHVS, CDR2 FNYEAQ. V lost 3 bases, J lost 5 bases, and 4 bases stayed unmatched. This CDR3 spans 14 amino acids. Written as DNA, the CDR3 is TGTGCCAGCAGCTTTGTACAGGGGGGAGATACGCAGTATTTT. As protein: CASSFVQGGDTQYF.

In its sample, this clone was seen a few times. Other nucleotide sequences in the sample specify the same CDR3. This CDR3 reads CSARTGQETQYF. The CDR3 DNA reads TGCAGCGCCCGGACGGGTCAAGAGACCCAGTACTTC. This chain links TRBV29-1 with TRBJ2-5, with unresolved D. The CDR3 sequence is 12 residues long. Trimming left V 7 bases short and J 2 bases short, with 11 bases between. Germline assignment: CDR1 SQVTM and CDR2 ANQGSEA.

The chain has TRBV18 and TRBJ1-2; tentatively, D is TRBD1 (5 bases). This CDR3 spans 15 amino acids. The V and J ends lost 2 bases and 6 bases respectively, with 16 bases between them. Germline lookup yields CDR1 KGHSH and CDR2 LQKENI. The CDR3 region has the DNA TGTGCCAGCTCACCAGAAAAGGGGTCAATTCATGGCTACACCTTC. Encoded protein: CASSPEKGSIHGYTF.

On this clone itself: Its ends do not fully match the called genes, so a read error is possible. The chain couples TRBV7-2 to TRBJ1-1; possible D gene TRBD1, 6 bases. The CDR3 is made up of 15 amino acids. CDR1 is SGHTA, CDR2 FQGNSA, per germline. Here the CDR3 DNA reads TGTGCCAGCAGTTTAGGGGCAGGGGTTCCGACTGAAGCTTTCTTT. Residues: CASSLGAGVPTEAFF.

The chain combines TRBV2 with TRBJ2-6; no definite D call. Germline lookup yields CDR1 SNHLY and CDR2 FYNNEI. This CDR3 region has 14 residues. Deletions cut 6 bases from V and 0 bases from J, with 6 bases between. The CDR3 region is CASRLISGANVLTF. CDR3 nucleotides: TGTGCCAGCAGACTGATCTCTGGGGCCAACGTCCTGACTTTC.

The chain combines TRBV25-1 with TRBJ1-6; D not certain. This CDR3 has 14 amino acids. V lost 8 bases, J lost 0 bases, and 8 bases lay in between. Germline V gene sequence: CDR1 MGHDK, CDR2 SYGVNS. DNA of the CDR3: TGTGCCAGCGCAGCCAACTCCTATAATTCACCCCTCCACTTT. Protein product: CASAANSYNSPLHF.

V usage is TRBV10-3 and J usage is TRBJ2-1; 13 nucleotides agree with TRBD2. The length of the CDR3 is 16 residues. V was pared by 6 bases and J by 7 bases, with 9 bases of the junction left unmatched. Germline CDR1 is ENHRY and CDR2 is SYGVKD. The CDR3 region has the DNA TGTGCCATCAGCCTAGGACTAGCGGGAGCAGATAATGAGCAGTTCTTC. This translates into CAISLGLAGADNEQFF.

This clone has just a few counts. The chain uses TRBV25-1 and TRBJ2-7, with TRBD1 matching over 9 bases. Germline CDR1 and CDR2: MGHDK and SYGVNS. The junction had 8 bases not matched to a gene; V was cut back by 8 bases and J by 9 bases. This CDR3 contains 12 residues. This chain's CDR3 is CASADRGSTQYF. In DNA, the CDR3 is TGTGCCAGCGCGGACAGGGGATCGACGCAGTACTTC.

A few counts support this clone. CDR3 protein: CASSPRATGELFF. The CDR3 coding sequence is TGTGCCAGCAGCCCTCGGGCTACCGGGGAGCTGTTTTTT. The chain has TRBV7-3 and TRBJ2-2; the D is unclear. CDR3 length equals 13 residues. The V gene's germline CDR1 is SGHTA and CDR2 FQGTGA. V was trimmed by 5 bases and J by 5 bases, leaving 9 bases between them.

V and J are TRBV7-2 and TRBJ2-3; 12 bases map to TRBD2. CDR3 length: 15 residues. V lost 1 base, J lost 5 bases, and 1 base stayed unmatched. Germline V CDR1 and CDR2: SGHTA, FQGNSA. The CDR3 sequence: CASSLGGLAGDTQYF. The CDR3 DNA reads TGTGCCAGCAGCTTAGGGGGACTAGCGGGAGATACGCAGTATTTT.

DNA for the CDR3: TGCGCCAGCAGCCGGGCAGGGATCGACGAGCAGTACTTC. Amino acids: CASSRAGIDEQYF. V usage is TRBV4-1 and J usage is TRBJ2-7; weak D call: TRBD1 (5 bases). Germline V gene data show CDR1 as MGHRA and CDR2 as YSYEKL. V lost 4 bases and J lost 5, with 12 bases in between. CDR3 length: 13 amino acids.

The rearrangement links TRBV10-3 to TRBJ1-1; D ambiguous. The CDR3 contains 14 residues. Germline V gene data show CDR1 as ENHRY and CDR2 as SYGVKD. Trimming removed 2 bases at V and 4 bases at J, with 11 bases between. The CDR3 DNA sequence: TGTGCCATCAGTGAGGGGCCCGCGGGCACTGAAGCTTTCTTT. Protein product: CAISEGPAGTEAFF.

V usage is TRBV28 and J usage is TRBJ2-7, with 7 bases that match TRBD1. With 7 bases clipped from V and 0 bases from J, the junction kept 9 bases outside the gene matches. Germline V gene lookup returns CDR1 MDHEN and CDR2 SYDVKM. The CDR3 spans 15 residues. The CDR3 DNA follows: TGTGCCAGCATTCCGGACAGGAAAATCTCCTACGAGCAGTACTTC. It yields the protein CASIPDRKISYEQYF.

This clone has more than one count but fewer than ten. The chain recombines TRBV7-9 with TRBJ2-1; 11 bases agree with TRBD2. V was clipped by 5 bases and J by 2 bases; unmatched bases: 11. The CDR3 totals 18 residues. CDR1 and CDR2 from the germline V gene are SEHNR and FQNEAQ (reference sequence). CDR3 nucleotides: TGTGCCAGCAGCCCTGGGTTTAGCGGGAGGGCCACCTACAATGAGCAGTTCTTC. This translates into CASSPGFSGRATYNEQFF.

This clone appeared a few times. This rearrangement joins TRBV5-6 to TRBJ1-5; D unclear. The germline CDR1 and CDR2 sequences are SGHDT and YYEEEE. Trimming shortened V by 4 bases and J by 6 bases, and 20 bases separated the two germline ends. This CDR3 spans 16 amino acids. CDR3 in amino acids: CASSPRPGEGVQPQHF. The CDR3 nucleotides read TGTGCCAGCAGCCCGAGGCCCGGGGAGGGAGTTCAGCCCCAGCATTTT.

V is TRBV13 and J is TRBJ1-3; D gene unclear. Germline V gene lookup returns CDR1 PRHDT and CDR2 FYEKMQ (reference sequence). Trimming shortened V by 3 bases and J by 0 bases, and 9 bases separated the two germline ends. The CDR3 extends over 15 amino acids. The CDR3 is CASSLIVSSGNTIYF. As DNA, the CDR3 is TGTGCCAGCAGCTTGATAGTTAGCTCTGGAAACACCATATATTTT.

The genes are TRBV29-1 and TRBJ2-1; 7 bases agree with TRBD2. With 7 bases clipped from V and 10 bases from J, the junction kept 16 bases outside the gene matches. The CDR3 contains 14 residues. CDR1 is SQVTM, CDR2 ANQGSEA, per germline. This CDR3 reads CSGEGFAGRGEQFF. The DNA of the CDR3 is TGCAGCGGGGAGGGGTTTGCAGGGCGAGGGGAGCAGTTCTTC.

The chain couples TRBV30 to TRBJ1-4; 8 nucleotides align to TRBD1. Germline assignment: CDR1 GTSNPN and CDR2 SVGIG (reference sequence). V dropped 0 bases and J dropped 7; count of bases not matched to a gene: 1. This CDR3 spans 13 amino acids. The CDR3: CAWSVQGGEKLFF. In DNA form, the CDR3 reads TGTGCCTGGAGTGTACAGGGGGGTGAAAAACTGTTTTTT.

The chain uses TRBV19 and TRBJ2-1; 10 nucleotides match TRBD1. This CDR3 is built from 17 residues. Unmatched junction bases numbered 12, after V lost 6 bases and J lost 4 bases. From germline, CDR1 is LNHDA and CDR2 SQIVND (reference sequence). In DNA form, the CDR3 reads TGTGCCAGTAGAAACCGGGACAGGGGTGTAAAGTACAATGAGCAGTTCTTC. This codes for CASRNRDRGVKYNEQFF.

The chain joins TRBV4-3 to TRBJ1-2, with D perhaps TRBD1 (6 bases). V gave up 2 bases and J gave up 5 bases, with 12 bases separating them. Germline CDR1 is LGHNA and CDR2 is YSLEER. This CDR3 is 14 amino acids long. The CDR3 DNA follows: TGCGCCAGCAGCCAAACCCCGGACAGATATGGCTACACCTTC. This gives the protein CASSQTPDRYGYTF.

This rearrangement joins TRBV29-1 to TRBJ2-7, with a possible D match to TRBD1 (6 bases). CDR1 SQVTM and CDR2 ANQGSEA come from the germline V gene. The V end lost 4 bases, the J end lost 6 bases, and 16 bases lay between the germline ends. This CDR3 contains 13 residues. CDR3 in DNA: TGCAGCGTTGCTGGACAGAGTCTAGGCGAGCAGTACTTC. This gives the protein CSVAGQSLGEQYF.

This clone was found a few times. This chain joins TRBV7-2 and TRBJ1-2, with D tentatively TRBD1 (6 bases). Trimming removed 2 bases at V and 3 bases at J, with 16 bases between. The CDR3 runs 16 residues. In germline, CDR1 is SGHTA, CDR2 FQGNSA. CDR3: CASSLMGGASHYGYTF. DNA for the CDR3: TGTGCCAGCAGCTTAATGGGGGGCGCGTCCCACTATGGCTACACCTTC.